This TCR beta chain was sequenced for a study of beta chain features in type 1 diabetes. TCRB transcripts that were expressed got sequenced, as all of the isolated RNA had been reverse transcribed. This table comes from immunoSEQ multiplex PCR, and its TCRdb copy is limited to in-frame clones, with some not included. This table has roughly 40,000 clones, about two thirds appearing once. Trimming removed 2 bases from V and 4 bases from J; junction bases left unmatched: 2. The germline V gene encodes CDR1 SGHNT and CDR2 YYREEE (reference sequence). The CDR3 contains 14 residues. Whole-study findings and limits: Researchers report that Type 1 diabetes patients had moderately but significantly shorter TCRB CDR3s across all four CD4+ subsets.

About this clone: Its matching antigen is unknown.

The sequence was collected from a woman aged 30 to 39 in good health. Sequencing input: Tregs from blood. V and J are TRBV5-4 and TRBJ2-2, with 7 bases matching TRBD1. This chain's CDR3 is CASSFDRATGELFF. Written as DNA, the CDR3 is TGTGCCAGCAGCTTCGACAGGGCCACCGGGGAGCTGTTTTTT. Full variable domain (rest looked up from reference TRBV5-4 and TRBJ2-2): ETGVTQSPTHLIKTRGQQVTLRCSSQSGHNTVSWYQQALGQGPQFIFQYYREEENGRGNFPPRFSGLQFPNYSSELNVNALELDDSALYLCASSFDRATGELFFGEGSRLTVL.